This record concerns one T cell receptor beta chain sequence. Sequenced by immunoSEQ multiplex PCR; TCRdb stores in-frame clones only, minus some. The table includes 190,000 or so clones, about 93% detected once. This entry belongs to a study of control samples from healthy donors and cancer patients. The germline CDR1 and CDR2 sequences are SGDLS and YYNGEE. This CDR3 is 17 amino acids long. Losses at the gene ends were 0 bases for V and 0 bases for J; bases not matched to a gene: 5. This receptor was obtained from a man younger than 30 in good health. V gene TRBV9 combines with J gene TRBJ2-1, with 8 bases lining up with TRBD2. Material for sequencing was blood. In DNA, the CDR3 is TGTGCCAGCAGCGTAGAGGGCGGGGGGAGCTCCTACAATGAGCAGTTCTTC. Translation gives CASSVEGGGSSYNEQFF. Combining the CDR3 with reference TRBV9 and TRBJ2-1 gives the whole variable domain DSGVTQTPKHLITATGQRVTLRCSPRSGDLSVYWYQQSLDQGLQFLIQYYNGEERAKGNILERFSAQQFPDLHSELNLSSLELGDSALYFCASSVEGGGSSYNEQFFGPGTRLTVL.